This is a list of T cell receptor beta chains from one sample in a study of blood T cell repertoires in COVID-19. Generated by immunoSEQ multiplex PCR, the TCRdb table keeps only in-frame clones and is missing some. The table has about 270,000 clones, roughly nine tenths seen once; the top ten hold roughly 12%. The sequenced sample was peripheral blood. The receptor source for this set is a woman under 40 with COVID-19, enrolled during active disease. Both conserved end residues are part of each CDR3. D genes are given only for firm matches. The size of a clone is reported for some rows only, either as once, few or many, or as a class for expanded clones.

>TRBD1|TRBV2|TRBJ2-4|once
TGTGCCAGCAGTGAAGGACCCAGGGGGTTCCCCAAAAACATTCAGTACTTC
CASSEGPRGFPKNIQYF
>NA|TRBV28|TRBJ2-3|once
TGTGCCAGCACGGAGGGCTTCCACACAGATACGCAGTATTTT
CASTEGFHTDTQYF
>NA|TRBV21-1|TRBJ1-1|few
TGTGCCAGCAGCAAAGAATTCCCAGCGAGGGAGACCACGAACACTGAAGCTTTCTTT
CASSKEFPARETTNTEAFF
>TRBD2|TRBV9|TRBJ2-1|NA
TGTGCCAGCAGCGTACAGGGACTAGCGGGGAATGAGCAGTTCTTC
CASSVQGLAGNEQFF
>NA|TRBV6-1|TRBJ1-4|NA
TGTGCCAGCAGTGAACCTTTTGGCTGGGAGGCAACTAATGAAAAACTGTTTTTT
CASSEPFGWEATNEKLFF
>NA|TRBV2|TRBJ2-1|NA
TGTGCCAGGGGCGGGGACGGTGACAATGAGCAGTTCTTC
CARGGDGDNEQFF
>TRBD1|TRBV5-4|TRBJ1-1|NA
TGTGCCAGCAGCCGCGGGACAGCCACTGAAGCTTTCTTT
CASSRGTATEAFF
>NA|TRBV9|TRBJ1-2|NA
TGTGCCAGCAGCCAAAACTATGGCTACACCTTC
CASSQNYGYTF
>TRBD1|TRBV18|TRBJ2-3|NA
TGTGCCAGCTCACTATCGACAGGGAACCAAGATACGCAGTATTTT
CASSLSTGNQDTQYF
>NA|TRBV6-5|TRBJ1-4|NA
TGTGCCAGCAGTTACCTTAGACAGAAAAATGAAAAACTGTTTTTT
CASSYLRQKNEKLFF
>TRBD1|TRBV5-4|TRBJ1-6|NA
TGTGCCAGCAGCTATGGACAGGGGGTGTCCTATAATTCACCCCTCCACTTT
CASSYGQGVSYNSPLHF
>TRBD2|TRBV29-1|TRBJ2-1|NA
TGCAGCGTTCGGGGGGGTGGGCAGACCTACAATGAGCAGTTCTTC
CSVRGGGQTYNEQFF
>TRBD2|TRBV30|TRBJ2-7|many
TGTGCCTGGATAGCGGGGATCAACGAGCAGTACTTC
CAWIAGINEQYF
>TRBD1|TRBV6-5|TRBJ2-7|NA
TGTGCCAGCCTCGGACAGGGGGCATCCGAGCAGTACTTC
CASLGQGASEQYF
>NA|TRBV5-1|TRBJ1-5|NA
TGCGCCAGCAGCTTGAGGGGGGGCTACAATCAGCCCCAGCATTTT
CASSLRGGYNQPQHF
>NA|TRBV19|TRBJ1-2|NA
TGTGCCAGTAGTATACCTCGGAGCGCACAATATGGCTACACCTTC
CASSIPRSAQYGYTF
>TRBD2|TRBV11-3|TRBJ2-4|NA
TGTGCCAGCAGCTCCTCGCTAGCGGAGGACATTCAGTACTTC
CASSSSLAEDIQYF
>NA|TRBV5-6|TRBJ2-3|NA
TGTGCCAGCAGATATAACACAGATACGCAGTATTTT
CASRYNTDTQYF
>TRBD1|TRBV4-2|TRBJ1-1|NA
TGTGCCAGCAGCCAACGGGGGACAGTAAACACTGAAGCTTTCTTT
CASSQRGTVNTEAFF
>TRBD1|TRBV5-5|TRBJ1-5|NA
TGTGCCAGCAGCTTGGCGGGACAGGGCAGCAATCAGCCCCAGCATTTT
CASSLAGQGSNQPQHF
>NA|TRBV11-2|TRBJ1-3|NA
TGTGCCAGCAGCTCCTATCTCGCGACAGCGGGTAGAAACACCATATATTTT
CASSSYLATAGRNTIYF
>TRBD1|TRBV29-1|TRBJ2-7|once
TGCAGCATACGACAGGGGTACGAGCAGTACTTC
CSIRQGYEQYF
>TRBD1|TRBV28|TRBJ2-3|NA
TGTGCCAGCACCAGGACAGGGACAGATACGCAGTATTTT
CASTRTGTDTQYF
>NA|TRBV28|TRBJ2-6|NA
TGTGCCAGCAGTTTTACAGGCAGCATCATCTCTGGGGCCAACGTCCTGACTTTC
CASSFTGSIISGANVLTF
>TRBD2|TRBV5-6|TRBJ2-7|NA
TGTGCCAGCAGGCCTAATAGCGGGGGGGCTCGAGAGCAGTACTTC
CASRPNSGGAREQYF
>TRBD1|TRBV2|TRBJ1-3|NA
TGTGCCAGCAGGGGGGACAGGGTCACTGGAAACACCATATATTTT
CASRGDRVTGNTIYF
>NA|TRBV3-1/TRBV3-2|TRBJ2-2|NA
TGTGCCAGCAGCCCTTACCCGGACAGTTCGAACACCGGGGAGCTGTTTTTT
CASSPYPDSSNTGELFF
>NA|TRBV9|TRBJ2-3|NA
TGTGCCAGCAGCGTAGTTGGAGGGCCCACAGATACGCAGTATTTT
CASSVVGGPTDTQYF
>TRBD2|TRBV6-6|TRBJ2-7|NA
TGTGCCAGCAGTTACAGAACTAGCGGGGGGGCCTACGAGCAGTACTTC
CASSYRTSGGAYEQYF
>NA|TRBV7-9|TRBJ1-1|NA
TGTGCCAGCACCGACAGGTCCAACACTGAAGCTTTCTTT
CASTDRSNTEAFF
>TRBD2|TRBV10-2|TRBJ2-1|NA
TGCGCCAGCAGTGAACTAGCGGGGGGGACCTCCTACAATGAGCAGTTCTTC
CASSELAGGTSYNEQFF
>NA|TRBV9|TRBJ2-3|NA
TGTGCCAGCAGCGTAGTGGGCTTCACAGATACGCAGTATTTT
CASSVVGFTDTQYF
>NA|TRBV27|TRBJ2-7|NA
TGTGCCAGCAGCTTTGGGGGGAGCTACGAGCAGTACTTC
CASSFGGSYEQYF
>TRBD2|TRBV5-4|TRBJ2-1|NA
TGTGCCAGCAGCTGGGGCGGGGGAAGTGAGCAGTTCTTC
CASSWGGGSEQFF
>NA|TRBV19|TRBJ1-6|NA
TGTGCCAGTAGTCCCTCCTCGGGTTCACCCCTCCACTTT
CASSPSSGSPLHF
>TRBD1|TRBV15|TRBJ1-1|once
TGTGCCACCAGCAGAAGACAGGGGATGAACACTGAAGCTTTCTTT
CATSRRQGMNTEAFF
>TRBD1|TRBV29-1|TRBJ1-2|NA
TGCAGCGCGATGGGACAGGGGAACGGCTACACCTTC
CSAMGQGNGYTF
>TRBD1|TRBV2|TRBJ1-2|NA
TGTGCCAGCAGTAAAAACAGGGGTACAAACTATGGCTACACCTTC
CASSKNRGTNYGYTF
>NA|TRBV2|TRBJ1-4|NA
TGTGCCGTCCTACAGGGTCGGGAAAAACTGTTTTTT
CAVLQGREKLFF
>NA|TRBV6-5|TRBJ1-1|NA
TGTGCCAGCAGCAAACCCGGTATGAACACTGAAGCTTTCTTT
CASSKPGMNTEAFF
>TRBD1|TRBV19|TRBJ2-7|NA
TGTGCCAGTAGTAGCCCGGGACAGGGGCGATACGAGCAGTACTTC
CASSSPGQGRYEQYF
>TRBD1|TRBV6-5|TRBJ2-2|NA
TGTGCCAGCAGGAAGACAGGGACCGGGGAGCTGTTTTTT
CASRKTGTGELFF
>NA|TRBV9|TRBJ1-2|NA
TGTGCCAGCAGCCCCCCAGAGACAGCTAACTATGGCTACACCTTC
CASSPPETANYGYTF
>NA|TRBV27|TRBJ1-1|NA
TGTGCCAGCAGTCTACTAGGAGGGTTTGAAGCTTTCTTT
CASSLLGGFEAFF
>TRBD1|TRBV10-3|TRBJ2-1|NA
TGTGCCATAGGACAGGGGTCCTACAATGAGCAGTTCTTC
CAIGQGSYNEQFF
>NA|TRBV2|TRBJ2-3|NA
TGTGCCAGCGGGGAGTTGAGAAGCACAGATACGCAGTATTTT
CASGELRSTDTQYF
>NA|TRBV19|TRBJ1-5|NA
TGTGCCAGTAGTTCAGGGCAGGGTGGGAATCAGCCCCAGCATTTT
CASSSGQGGNQPQHF